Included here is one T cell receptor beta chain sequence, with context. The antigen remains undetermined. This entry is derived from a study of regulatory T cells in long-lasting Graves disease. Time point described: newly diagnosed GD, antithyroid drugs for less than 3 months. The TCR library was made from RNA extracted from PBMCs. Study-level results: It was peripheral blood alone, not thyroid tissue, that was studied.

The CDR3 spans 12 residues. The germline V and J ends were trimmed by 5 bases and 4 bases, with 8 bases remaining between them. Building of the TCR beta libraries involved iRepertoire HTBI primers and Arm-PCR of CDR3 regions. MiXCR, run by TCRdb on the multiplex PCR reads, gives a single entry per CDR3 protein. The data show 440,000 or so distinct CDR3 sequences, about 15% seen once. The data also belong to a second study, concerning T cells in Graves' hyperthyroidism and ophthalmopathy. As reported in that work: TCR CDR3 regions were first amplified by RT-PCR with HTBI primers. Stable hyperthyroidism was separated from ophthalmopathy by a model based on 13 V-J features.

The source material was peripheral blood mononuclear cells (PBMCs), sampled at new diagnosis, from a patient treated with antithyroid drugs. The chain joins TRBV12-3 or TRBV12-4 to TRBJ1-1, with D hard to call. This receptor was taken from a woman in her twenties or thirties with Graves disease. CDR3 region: CASSHEGTEAFF. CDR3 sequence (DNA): TGTGCCAGCAGTCACGAGGGCACTGAAGCTTTCTTT.